The 9 T cell receptor beta chains in this list originate from one sample, sequenced in a study of T cells after yellow fever vaccination. TCRdb re-derived calls from the 5' RACE reads in MiXCR, one entry per CDR3 protein. The data show approximately 120,000 distinct CDR3 sequences, around 9.8% seen once. Here the sequenced sample was CD8+ T cells sorted from PBMCs, taken on the day of the yellow fever booster vaccination. The receptors were sampled from a man aged 18 to 30 who received the YFV17D yellow fever vaccine.

The chain has TRBV5-1 and TRBJ1-1; 7 positions agree with TRBD1. This CDR3 is built from 15 residues. V gave up 3 bases and J gave up 1 base; unmatched junction bases: 6. Germline CDR1 and CDR2: SGHRS and YFSETQ. CDR3 amino acids: CASSSGTVKNTEAFF. CDR3 nucleotides: TGCGCCAGCAGCTCCGGGACAGTAAAGAACACTGAAGCTTTCTTT.

Only a few counts were recorded for this clonotype. A read error may account for a junction end that differs from germline. This chain uses TRBV7-8 with TRBJ2-4; D may be TRBD2 (6 bases). Germline loops: CDR1 SGHVS, CDR2 FQNEAQ. This CDR3 has 17 amino acids. CDR3 loop: CASSLGLGGTSQKIQYF. The CDR3 DNA reads TGTGCCAGCAGCTTAGGTCTTGGGGGGACCAGCCAAAAGATTCAGTACTTC.

This sequence joins TRBV19 and TRBJ1-5, with no clear D. The germline V and J ends were trimmed by 4 bases and 7 bases, with 8 bases remaining between them. This CDR3 is built from 12 residues. CDR1 LNHDA and CDR2 SQIVND come from the germline V gene (reference sequence). In nucleotides, the CDR3 is TGTGCCAGTAGTACCGGATGGCAGCCCCAGCATTTT. Translated, it gives CASSTGWQPQHF.

The chain joins TRBV4-1 to TRBJ2-5; the D gene is possibly TRBD2 (7 bases). The ends were cut back, 4 bases at V and 2 bases at J, with 17 bases in the middle. Germline V gives CDR1 MGHRA, CDR2 YSYEKL. The CDR3 is 16 amino acids. CDR3 DNA: TGCGCCAGCAGCCCCGAGGGGGGGCTCCTACAAGAGACCCAGTACTTC. This translates into CASSPEGGLLQETQYF.

This clonotype showed up many times. The chain carries TRBV5-1 and TRBJ2-3, with 9 bases that match TRBD1. J lost 4 bases, V lost 3 bases, and 3 bases had no gene match. Looked up from germline, CDR1 is SGHRS and CDR2 is YFSETQ. This CDR3 has 14 amino acids. The CDR3 bases are TGCGCCAGCAGCTCGGGACAGGGCGCAGATACGCAGTATTTT. Translating it yields CASSSGQGADTQYF.

This clonotype showed up just a few times. This chain's CDR3 is CASSRPPTGYNEQFF. Written as DNA, the CDR3 is TGTGCCAGTAGTAGGCCCCCGACCGGTTACAATGAGCAGTTCTTC. The chain combines TRBV19 with TRBJ2-1, with D unresolved. This CDR3 region has 15 residues. Germline V gene data show CDR1 as LNHDA and CDR2 as SQIVND (reference sequence). The ends were cut back, 4 bases at V and 4 bases at J, with 14 bases in the middle.

In this sample, this clonotype turned up many times. The chain links TRBV24-1 to TRBJ2-1; maybe TRBD2 (6 bases). CDR3 size: 13 residues. In germline, CDR1 is KGHDR, CDR2 SFDVKD. V lost 1 base and J 7 bases, leaving 7 bases between the germline ends. The CDR3 loop reads CATSDFGGNEQFF. The CDR3, as DNA: TGTGCCACCAGTGATTTCGGGGGTAATGAGCAGTTCTTC.

This clonotype was counted only a few times. This rearrangement joins TRBV12-3 or TRBV12-4 to TRBJ2-7; D is unresolved. Trimming left V 4 bases short and J 6 bases short, with 13 bases between. The CDR3 spans 13 residues. The CDR3 DNA follows: TGTGCCAGCAGTTCCGGGCTCGGCGGCGAGCAGTACTTC. Translating gives CASSSGLGGEQYF.

This clonotype was seen a few times. This rearrangement joins TRBV6-2 or TRBV6-3 to TRBJ2-1; D is undetermined. The CDR3 is 12 amino acids. With 3 bases removed from V and 8 bases from J, the gap between germline ends came to 8 bases. The germline V gene has CDR1 MNHEY and CDR2 SVGEGT. The CDR3 sequence: CASSYGRDEQFF. CDR3 coding DNA: TGTGCCAGCAGTTATGGTAGAGATGAGCAGTTCTTC.